A selection of T cell receptor beta chains follows, all from one sample in a study of cytomegalovirus exposure and HLA in healthy donors. Clones were sequenced by immunoSEQ multiplex PCR, and TCRdb holds only the in-frame ones, with some missing. The sample has 100,000 to 150,000 clones, over 70% seen once; the top ten hold 4%. The specimen was PBMCs. The receptors stem from a man between 40 and 49 years old in good health and CMV-seropositive. CDR3s include the opening cysteine and the closing phenylalanine or tryptophan. D genes are given only for firm matches. Expanded clones get a size class; other rows say once, few or many, or leave the size out.

abundance: -
d_gene: -
j_gene: TRBJ1-2
v_gene: TRBV4-1
CDR3nt: TGCGCCAGCAGCCAAGAGTATCCTAATAACTATGGCTACACCTTC
CDR3aa: CASSQEYPNNYGYTF

abundance: few
d_gene: TRBD1
j_gene: TRBJ1-1
v_gene: TRBV5-1
CDR3nt: TGCGCCAGCAGCCAGGACGGCAGGGGGCCTCTAACTGAAGCTTTCTTT
CDR3aa: CASSQDGRGPLTEAFF

abundance: -
d_gene: -
j_gene: TRBJ1-4
v_gene: TRBV14
CDR3nt: TGTGCCAGCAGCCTTCTAGGGGCATCTGCAACTAATGAAAAACTGTTTTTT
CDR3aa: CASSLLGASATNEKLFF

abundance: -
d_gene: -
j_gene: TRBJ2-7
v_gene: TRBV30
CDR3nt: TGTGCCTGGGACAGAGGCACCCTCTACGAGCAGTACTTC
CDR3aa: CAWDRGTLYEQYF

abundance: -
d_gene: -
j_gene: TRBJ1-1
v_gene: TRBV19
CDR3nt: TGTGCCAGTAGTATGACAGGAAATCTGAACACTGAAGCTTTCTTT
CDR3aa: CASSMTGNLNTEAFF

abundance: -
d_gene: -
j_gene: TRBJ2-3
v_gene: TRBV30
CDR3nt: TGTGCCTGGAGTGTGGGGCAGGTGACAGATACGCAGTATTTT
CDR3aa: CAWSVGQVTDTQYF

abundance: -
d_gene: -
j_gene: TRBJ2-2
v_gene: TRBV7-2
CDR3nt: TGTGCCAGCAGCTTCAAGGCGCCGGGGACCGGGGAGCTGTTTTTT
CDR3aa: CASSFKAPGTGELFF

abundance: -
d_gene: TRBD2
j_gene: TRBJ2-5
v_gene: TRBV7-6
CDR3nt: TGTGCCAGCAGCCCCAAGGCGGGAGGGTTGCGAGAGACCCAGTACTTC
CDR3aa: CASSPKAGGLRETQYF

abundance: -
d_gene: -
j_gene: TRBJ1-1
v_gene: TRBV6-1
CDR3nt: TGTGCCAGCAGTGAAGCGCGTGAAGCTTTCTTT
CDR3aa: CASSEAREAFF

abundance: -
d_gene: TRBD2
j_gene: TRBJ2-1
v_gene: TRBV11-1
CDR3nt: TGTGCCAGCAGCTCCGGACTAGTGTTTGACAATGAGCAGTTCTTC
CDR3aa: CASSSGLVFDNEQFF

abundance: few
d_gene: -
j_gene: TRBJ1-1
v_gene: TRBV9
CDR3nt: TGTGCCAGCAGCCCGAGAGGTGCGCAGGGGAGCACTGAAGCTTTCTTT
CDR3aa: CASSPRGAQGSTEAFF

abundance: few
d_gene: TRBD1
j_gene: TRBJ2-7
v_gene: TRBV27
CDR3nt: TGTGCCAGTACAGGGGGCCTGAGCTCCTACGAGCAGTACTTC
CDR3aa: CASTGGLSSYEQYF

abundance: few
d_gene: TRBD2
j_gene: TRBJ2-3
v_gene: TRBV29-1
CDR3nt: TGCAGCGTTGATCCGAGCGGGAGGGCCTTCATCACAGATACGCAGTATTTT
CDR3aa: CSVDPSGRAFITDTQYF

abundance: -
d_gene: -
j_gene: TRBJ2-7
v_gene: TRBV28
CDR3nt: TGTGCCAGCAGTTTAGAGGGTCTCGTGAACGAGCAGTACTTC
CDR3aa: CASSLEGLVNEQYF

abundance: -
d_gene: -
j_gene: TRBJ1-1
v_gene: TRBV25-1
CDR3nt: TGTGCCAGCAGTGCATACATCCTCGGGGACACTGAAGCTTTCTTT
CDR3aa: CASSAYILGDTEAFF

abundance: few
d_gene: -
j_gene: TRBJ2-7
v_gene: TRBV29-1
CDR3nt: TGCAGCGTTGAAGCCGCGGGTGGAAGCTACGAGCAGTACTTC
CDR3aa: CSVEAAGGSYEQYF

abundance: -
d_gene: -
j_gene: TRBJ2-7
v_gene: TRBV7-7
CDR3nt: TGTGCCAGCAGCTTAGGAGCGGACTACGAGCAGTACTTC
CDR3aa: CASSLGADYEQYF

abundance: -
d_gene: -
j_gene: TRBJ1-2
v_gene: TRBV29-1
CDR3nt: TGCAGCGTTGAATACAGGTCTTATGGCTACACCTTC
CDR3aa: CSVEYRSYGYTF

abundance: -
d_gene: TRBD2
j_gene: TRBJ2-3
v_gene: TRBV7-8
CDR3nt: TGTGCCAGCAGTTCCCGGACTAGCGGAAACACAGATACGCAGTATTTT
CDR3aa: CASSSRTSGNTDTQYF

abundance: -
d_gene: TRBD1
j_gene: TRBJ1-2
v_gene: TRBV5-1
CDR3nt: TGCGCCAGCAGCTTGGAAAGATCGGGACAGGGATACTATGGCTACACCTTC
CDR3aa: CASSLERSGQGYYGYTF

abundance: -
d_gene: -
j_gene: TRBJ1-3
v_gene: TRBV11-2
CDR3nt: TGTGCCAGCAGCCTCGAGGGAGGAAACACCATATATTTT
CDR3aa: CASSLEGGNTIYF

abundance: -
d_gene: TRBD1
j_gene: TRBJ2-7
v_gene: TRBV2
CDR3nt: TGTGCCAGCAACCTCGCCGGGACAGGGAGCTACGAGCAGTACTTC
CDR3aa: CASNLAGTGSYEQYF

abundance: few
d_gene: -
j_gene: TRBJ1-5
v_gene: TRBV6-1
CDR3nt: TGTGCCAGCAGTGTGAGAGGAACTAGCAATCAGCCCCAGCATTTT
CDR3aa: CASSVRGTSNQPQHF

abundance: -
d_gene: -
j_gene: TRBJ2-1
v_gene: TRBV6-5
CDR3nt: TGTGCCAGCAGTCGACAGTATGAGCAGTTCTTC
CDR3aa: CASSRQYEQFF

abundance: -
d_gene: -
j_gene: TRBJ1-1
v_gene: TRBV4-1
CDR3nt: TGCGCCAGCATTTTTACCCCGGGAGGCGGCACTGAAGCTTTCTTT
CDR3aa: CASIFTPGGGTEAFF

abundance: once
d_gene: -
j_gene: TRBJ2-7
v_gene: TRBV5-5
CDR3nt: TGTGCCAGCAGCTTGGAGGGGGATGCCTACGAGCAGTACTTC
CDR3aa: CASSLEGDAYEQYF

abundance: -
d_gene: TRBD2
j_gene: TRBJ2-1
v_gene: TRBV7-8
CDR3nt: TGTGCCAGCAGCTTACTGAGGGCGGGAGATTTCTACAATGAGCAGTTCTTC
CDR3aa: CASSLLRAGDFYNEQFF

abundance: -
d_gene: -
j_gene: TRBJ2-1
v_gene: TRBV6-5
CDR3nt: TGTGCCAGCAGCCCAGGTGTCTCCTACAATGAGCAGTTCTTC
CDR3aa: CASSPGVSYNEQFF

abundance: -
d_gene: -
j_gene: TRBJ1-6
v_gene: TRBV5-4
CDR3nt: TGTGCCAGCAGCTCCCCTGCGGGTTCACCCCTCCACTTT
CDR3aa: CASSSPAGSPLHF

abundance: -
d_gene: -
j_gene: TRBJ2-2
v_gene: TRBV5-4
CDR3nt: TGTGCCAGCAGCACAGAATCTGCCGGGAGAACCGGGGAGCTGTTTTTT
CDR3aa: CASSTESAGRTGELFF

abundance: -
d_gene: -
j_gene: TRBJ1-5
v_gene: TRBV19
CDR3nt: TGTGCCAGTAGCGGGACAACCAATCAGCCCCAGCATTTT
CDR3aa: CASSGTTNQPQHF

abundance: -
d_gene: -
j_gene: TRBJ1-2
v_gene: TRBV30
CDR3nt: TGTGCCTGGAGCCTACAGGGAAACTATGGCTACACCTTC
CDR3aa: CAWSLQGNYGYTF

abundance: -
d_gene: TRBD2
j_gene: TRBJ2-7
v_gene: TRBV13
CDR3nt: TGTGCCAGCAGTCTAGGCCCAGCGGGACCCTACGAGCAGTACTTC
CDR3aa: CASSLGPAGPYEQYF

abundance: few
d_gene: TRBD1
j_gene: TRBJ1-3
v_gene: TRBV15
CDR3nt: TGTGCCACCAGCAGAGACTCGGCGACAGGGTCTGGAAACACCATATATTTT
CDR3aa: CATSRDSATGSGNTIYF

abundance: -
d_gene: TRBD1
j_gene: TRBJ2-7
v_gene: TRBV5-1
CDR3nt: TGCGCCAGCAGCTTGGAAACAGGGGGATCCTACGAACAGTACTTC
CDR3aa: CASSLETGGSYEQYF

abundance: -
d_gene: TRBD1
j_gene: TRBJ1-5
v_gene: TRBV10-1
CDR3nt: TGCGCCAGCGCACAGACAGGGCATAGCAATCAGCCCCAGCATTTT
CDR3aa: CASAQTGHSNQPQHF

abundance: -
d_gene: TRBD2
j_gene: TRBJ2-3
v_gene: TRBV4-2
CDR3nt: TGTGCCTGCCGGGGGGGTGGTGATACGCAGTATTTT
CDR3aa: CACRGGGDTQYF

abundance: -
d_gene: TRBD2
j_gene: TRBJ2-1
v_gene: TRBV5-5
CDR3nt: TGTGCCAGCAGCCGGGGGGTAGTCCTGTACAATGAGCAGTTCTTC
CDR3aa: CASSRGVVLYNEQFF

abundance: -
d_gene: -
j_gene: TRBJ2-1
v_gene: TRBV30
CDR3nt: TGTGCCTTGAAAGGGAGAAATGAGCAGTTCTTC
CDR3aa: CALKGRNEQFF

abundance: few
d_gene: TRBD2
j_gene: TRBJ2-1
v_gene: TRBV19
CDR3nt: TGTGCCAGTAGCGCGGGACTAGCGGGAATCTCCTACAATGAGCAGTTCTTC
CDR3aa: CASSAGLAGISYNEQFF

abundance: -
d_gene: TRBD2
j_gene: TRBJ2-1
v_gene: TRBV11-3
CDR3nt: TGTGCCAGCAGCCTTGGGACTAGCGTTAGCAATGAGCAGTTCTTC
CDR3aa: CASSLGTSVSNEQFF

abundance: -
d_gene: TRBD1
j_gene: TRBJ1-6
v_gene: TRBV5-1
CDR3nt: TGCGCCAGCCGGGACAGGGAAAATTCACCCCTCCACTTT
CDR3aa: CASRDRENSPLHF

abundance: once
d_gene: -
j_gene: TRBJ2-1
v_gene: TRBV27
CDR3nt: TGTGCCAGCAGTTTATTTGCGTCCAATGAGCAGTTCTTC
CDR3aa: CASSLFASNEQFF

abundance: -
d_gene: -
j_gene: TRBJ2-5
v_gene: TRBV6-5
CDR3nt: TGTGCCAGCAGCCCCGGGATCCAAGAGACCCAGTACTTC
CDR3aa: CASSPGIQETQYF

abundance: once
d_gene: -
j_gene: TRBJ2-7
v_gene: TRBV7-2
CDR3nt: TGTGCCAGCAGCTTAGGGGGCTCCGCTAACGAGCAGTACTTC
CDR3aa: CASSLGGSANEQYF

abundance: once
d_gene: -
j_gene: TRBJ1-1
v_gene: TRBV29-1
CDR3nt: TGCAGCGTTGAGAGGGGGATGAACACTGAAGCTTTCTTT
CDR3aa: CSVERGMNTEAFF

abundance: -
d_gene: -
j_gene: TRBJ1-5
v_gene: TRBV10-3
CDR3nt: TGTGCCATCAGTACAGATAGCAATCAGCCCCAGCATTTT
CDR3aa: CAISTDSNQPQHF

abundance: -
d_gene: TRBD2
j_gene: TRBJ2-7
v_gene: TRBV27
CDR3nt: TGTGCCAGCAGTTCCGCCTTTAGCGGGAGGCACTACGAGCAGTACTTC
CDR3aa: CASSSAFSGRHYEQYF

abundance: -
d_gene: -
j_gene: TRBJ2-7
v_gene: TRBV29-1
CDR3nt: TGCAGCGTCCTGACAGAGCTCAACGAGCAGTACTTC
CDR3aa: CSVLTELNEQYF

abundance: few
d_gene: TRBD2
j_gene: TRBJ2-7
v_gene: TRBV11-2
CDR3nt: TGTGCCAGCAGCTTAGCGGAGGTCGGGGGGGCCTCTTACGAGCAGTACTTC
CDR3aa: CASSLAEVGGASYEQYF

abundance: -
d_gene: -
j_gene: TRBJ1-1
v_gene: TRBV7-9
CDR3nt: TGTGCCAGCAGCCAGACGGAGACTGAAGCTTTCTTT
CDR3aa: CASSQTETEAFF

abundance: -
d_gene: TRBD2
j_gene: TRBJ2-1
v_gene: TRBV27
CDR3nt: TGTGCCAGCAGTTTAAAGAGCGGGGGAGGATACAATGAGCAGTTCTTC
CDR3aa: CASSLKSGGGYNEQFF

abundance: -
d_gene: TRBD1
j_gene: TRBJ2-7
v_gene: TRBV5-4
CDR3nt: TGTGCCAGCAGCTCCTCCGGGACAGGGGGCCACGAGCAGTACTTC
CDR3aa: CASSSSGTGGHEQYF

abundance: -
d_gene: TRBD1
j_gene: TRBJ1-5
v_gene: TRBV10-2
CDR3nt: TGCGCCACCTTACAGGGGGACCTCAATCAGCCCCAGCATTTT
CDR3aa: CATLQGDLNQPQHF

abundance: few
d_gene: -
j_gene: TRBJ1-1
v_gene: TRBV2
CDR3nt: TGTGCCAGCAGTGGACAGGTTTTCACTGAAGCTTTCTTT
CDR3aa: CASSGQVFTEAFF

abundance: -
d_gene: -
j_gene: TRBJ1-2
v_gene: TRBV29-1
CDR3nt: TGCAGCGGGTCCGGGGGGGGTTATGGCTACACCTTC
CDR3aa: CSGSGGGYGYTF

abundance: -
d_gene: -
j_gene: TRBJ2-1
v_gene: TRBV7-9
CDR3nt: TGTGCCAGCAGCCAACGACTAGACACCTACAATGAGCAGTTCTTC
CDR3aa: CASSQRLDTYNEQFF

abundance: -
d_gene: TRBD2
j_gene: TRBJ2-7
v_gene: TRBV6-5
CDR3nt: TGTGCCAGCAGTTACGCGGGGGGGCAGAGTGAGCAGTACTTC
CDR3aa: CASSYAGGQSEQYF

abundance: -
d_gene: -
j_gene: TRBJ1-2
v_gene: TRBV19
CDR3nt: TGTGCCAGTAGTATAGTTTCAGGGACTGCTGGCTACACCTTC
CDR3aa: CASSIVSGTAGYTF

abundance: -
d_gene: -
j_gene: TRBJ2-6
v_gene: TRBV5-4
CDR3nt: TGTGCCAGCAGCCGAGTCTTCGGGACTGGGGCCAACGTCCTGACTTTC
CDR3aa: CASSRVFGTGANVLTF